Listed below are T cell receptor beta chains from one sample, sequenced in a study of cytotoxic CD8 clonotypes in ibrutinib-treated CLL. This table comes from immunoSEQ multiplex PCR, and its TCRdb copy is limited to in-frame clones, with some not included. The data show 120,000 to 150,000 clones, approximately 77% seen once. Source: PBMCs, taken after 12 months of ibrutinib treatment. The source of these receptors is a human donor with chronic lymphocytic leukemia. Each CDR3 is given with its conserved first and last residue. A D gene is named only where the DNA matches it firmly. Clone size is given for some rows only: seen once, a few or many times, or a class if the clone is expanded.

>TRBV7-2|TRBD1|TRBJ2-2|.
CASSPTGGVTGELFF
TGTGCCAGCAGCCCTACAGGGGGCGTCACCGGGGAGCTGTTTTTT
>TRBV4-3|TRBD2|TRBJ2-1|.
CASSQGGAGLPYNEQFF
TGCGCCAGCAGCCAAGGGGGAGCGGGACTTCCCTACAATGAGCAGTTCTTC
>TRBV5-4|.|TRBJ2-5|.
CASSLSGGETQYF
TGTGCCAGCAGCTTGTCAGGAGGGGAGACCCAGTACTTC
>TRBV7-9|.|TRBJ1-4|.
CASSLRAGDEKLFF
TGTGCCAGCAGCCTCAGGGCCGGGGACGAAAAACTGTTTTTT
>TRBV6-5|.|TRBJ1-5|few
CASRAGGDSNQPQHF
TGTGCCAGCAGAGCCGGGGGCGATAGCAATCAGCCCCAGCATTTT
>TRBV2|TRBD1|TRBJ1-3|.
CASSSQGSGNTIYF
TGTGCCAGCAGTTCACAGGGGTCTGGAAACACCATATATTTT
>TRBV9|TRBD2|TRBJ2-3|once
CASRGSVYSGRDRGSTDTQYF
TGTGCCAGCAGAGGATCGGTTTATAGCGGGAGAGACCGGGGTAGCACAGATACGCAGTATTTT
>TRBV30|.|TRBJ2-1|.
CAWTALPYNEQFF
TGTGCCTGGACGGCGTTACCCTACAATGAGCAGTTCTTC
>TRBV5-4|.|TRBJ2-2|once
CASSTGLANTGELFF
TGTGCCAGCAGCACAGGACTCGCGAACACCGGGGAGCTGTTTTTT
>TRBV2|.|TRBJ2-6|.
CASSGSASQYTGANVLTF
TGTGCCAGCAGTGGGTCGGCGTCCCAGTATACTGGGGCCAACGTCCTGACTTTC
>TRBV7-2|.|TRBJ1-6|.
CASSLTSPTIRALPLHF
TGTGCCAGCAGCTTAACGAGCCCCACAATTAGGGCACTCCCCCTCCACTTT
>TRBV5-6|.|TRBJ1-4|.
CASSGWNFEEKLFF
TGTGCCAGCAGCGGATGGAACTTTGAAGAAAAACTGTTTTTT
>TRBV7-3|.|TRBJ1-2|.
CASSLIAAPNYGYTF
TGTGCCAGCAGCTTAATTGCTGCTCCTAACTATGGCTACACCTTC
>TRBV5-6|.|TRBJ2-7|.
CASSLWWFAGDYEQYF
TGTGCCAGCAGCCTTTGGTGGTTTGCGGGTGACTACGAGCAGTACTTC
>TRBV7-9|TRBD2|TRBJ2-3|.
CASSLRTSGKGRFTDTQYF
TGTGCCAGCAGCTTACGAACTAGCGGGAAGGGTAGGTTTACAGATACGCAGTATTTT
>TRBV10-3|.|TRBJ2-7|.
CAISESPQIYEQYF
TGTGCCATCAGTGAAAGTCCCCAGATCTACGAGCAGTACTTC
>TRBV28|.|TRBJ2-3|.
CATLGGPDTQYF
TGTGCCACCCTGGGGGGCCCAGATACGCAGTATTTT
>TRBV28|.|TRBJ1-3|.
CASFRSSGNTIYF
TGTGCCAGCTTCCGGAGCTCTGGAAACACCATATATTTT
>TRBV15|TRBD1|TRBJ1-2|.
CATSREGQGFGYTF
TGTGCCACCAGCAGAGAGGGACAGGGGTTTGGCTACACCTTC
>TRBV28|TRBD1|TRBJ1-1|.
CASSLVIGDSTNTEAFF
TGTGCCAGCAGTTTAGTGATAGGGGACAGTACAAACACTGAAGCTTTCTTT
>TRBV7-3|TRBD2|TRBJ2-1|.
CASSSRGERGEQFF
TGTGCCAGCAGCTCCCGCGGGGAGCGGGGGGAGCAGTTCTTC
>TRBV27|.|TRBJ2-7|.
CASRRGPRESGEQYF
TGTGCCAGCAGACGTGGGCCAAGGGAGAGTGGCGAGCAGTACTTC
>TRBV7-6|TRBD1|TRBJ1-1|.
CASSKDRGLTEAFF
TGTGCCAGCAGCAAAGACAGGGGGCTCACTGAAGCTTTCTTT
>TRBV7-7|.|TRBJ2-2|.
CASSLDAVGELFF
TGTGCTAGCAGCTTAGACGCGGTGGGGGAGCTGTTTTTT
>TRBV7-6|.|TRBJ1-4|.
CASSFSRMKGEKLFF
TGTGCCAGCAGCTTTAGCCGCATGAAGGGTGAAAAACTGTTTTTT
>TRBV9|.|TRBJ2-5|few
CASSVGLADHRETQYF
TGTGCCAGCAGCGTAGGTCTGGCGGACCACCGGGAGACCCAGTACTTC
>TRBV28|.|TRBJ2-6|.
CASSLVSGANVLTF
TGTGCCAGCAGTTTAGTCTCTGGGGCCAACGTCCTGACTTTC
>TRBV13|TRBD2|TRBJ2-2|.
CASRRAGGPVTGELFF
TGTGCCAGCAGGAGAGCGGGAGGGCCGGTCACCGGGGAGCTGTTTTTT
>TRBV30|TRBD2|TRBJ2-2|many
CAWRFSGGAGTGELFF
TGTGCCTGGAGGTTCAGCGGGGGGGCCGGTACCGGGGAGCTGTTTTTT
>TRBV7-2|TRBD1|TRBJ2-2|.
CASRAGGAGGELFF
TGTGCCAGCAGGGCAGGGGGCGCGGGCGGGGAGCTGTTTTTT
>TRBV9|.|TRBJ1-3|.
CASSVADETPHPSGNTIYF
TGTGCCAGCAGCGTAGCTGATGAGACCCCCCATCCCTCTGGAAACACCATATATTTT
>TRBV18|TRBD1|TRBJ1-2|.
CASSSRTGVDYGYTF
TGTGCCAGCTCATCTAGAACAGGGGTGGACTATGGCTACACCTTC
>TRBV4-2|.|TRBJ2-7|.
CASSQRRYEQYF
TGTGCCAGCAGCCAAAGACGCTACGAGCAGTACTTC
>TRBV25-1|TRBD1|TRBJ2-7|.
CASREGQGAWYEQYF
TGTGCCAGCAGGGAAGGACAGGGGGCTTGGTACGAGCAGTACTTC
>TRBV10-1|.|TRBJ1-5|few
CASSNPRETNQPQHF
TGCGCCAGCAGTAACCCCAGGGAAACCAATCAGCCCCAGCATTTT
>TRBV19|.|TRBJ2-7|few
CASSIIQGIEQYF
TGTGCCAGTAGTATCATTCAAGGAATCGAGCAGTACTTC
>TRBV6-5|.|TRBJ2-7|.
CASSLAATSSYEQYF
TGTGCCAGCAGTCTGGCGGCGACGAGCTCCTACGAGCAGTACTTC
>TRBV7-2|.|TRBJ2-7|.
CASSLVDSSYEQYF
TGTGCCAGCAGCCTGGTGGACAGCTCATACGAGCAGTACTTC
>TRBV6-5|TRBD1|TRBJ2-2|.
CASSLTGDTGELFF
TGTGCCAGCAGTTTAACAGGGGACACCGGGGAGCTGTTTTTT
>TRBV7-8|.|TRBJ2-7|.
CASTTTLGEFHEQYF
TGTGCCAGCACCACCACCTTGGGGGAATTTCACGAGCAGTACTTC
>TRBV5-1|.|TRBJ1-1|.
CASLPAASPTDTEAFF
TGCGCCAGCCTACCAGCAGCATCCCCGACAGACACTGAAGCTTTCTTT
>TRBV9|.|TRBJ1-2|.
CASSVDSDFLYGYTF
TGTGCCAGCAGCGTAGATTCTGACTTCCTCTATGGCTACACCTTC
>TRBV19|TRBD1|TRBJ1-5|many
CATRGQGSNQPQHF
TGTGCCACTAGAGGACAGGGGAGCAATCAGCCCCAGCATTTT